These T cell receptor beta chains were read from a single sample in a study of cytomegalovirus exposure and HLA in healthy donors. TCRdb's copy holds only in-frame clones and misses some; the assay was immunoSEQ multiplex PCR. The sample contains about 150,000 clones, roughly 80% of which appear only once. The sequenced sample was PBMCs. These receptors originate from a woman in her forties or fifties in good health and CMV-seropositive. CDR3s include the opening cysteine and the closing phenylalanine or tryptophan. D genes are given only for firm matches. Not every row has a clone size; where given, it reads once, few, many or a size class.

V	size	D	J	DNA	CDR3
TRBV30	-	-	TRBJ2-2	TGTGCCTGGAGGTGGGGCGACACCGGGGAGCTGTTTTTT	CAWRWGDTGELFF
TRBV7-9	-	TRBD1	TRBJ1-4	TGTGCCAGCAGCTTAGCGCGAGGGGGCAGTGAAAAACTGTTTTTT	CASSLARGGSEKLFF
TRBV7-8	-	-	TRBJ2-1	TGTGCCAGCAGCTTTGGACAATTCTCCTACAATGAGCAGTTCTTC	CASSFGQFSYNEQFF
TRBV19	-	-	TRBJ1-1	TGTGCCAGTAGTATAGGCAACAGCCCGAACACTGAAGCTTTCTTT	CASSIGNSPNTEAFF
TRBV27	-	TRBD1	TRBJ1-2	TGTGCCAGCAGTTTATCGGCCGACAGGGCCCCTGACTACACCTTC	CASSLSADRAPDYTF
TRBV4-1	-	-	TRBJ1-2	TGCGCCAGCAGCCAAGGAGGCGGTAGAGGAGCCTACACCTTC	CASSQGGGRGAYTF
TRBV6-5	-	-	TRBJ2-1	TGTGCCATACCGGAGAGGAACAATGAGCAGTTCTTC	CAIPERNNEQFF
TRBV6-4	-	-	TRBJ2-5	TGTGCCAGCAGTGCAGAGGGTAAAGAGACCCAGTACTTC	CASSAEGKETQYF
TRBV4-3	-	-	TRBJ1-5	TGCGCCAGCAGCCAAGAAGCCGGGGGTAATCAGCCCCAGCATTTT	CASSQEAGGNQPQHF
TRBV13	-	TRBD1	TRBJ2-3	TGTGCCAGCAGCACGACAGGGGGCACAGATACGCAGTATTTT	CASSTTGGTDTQYF
TRBV5-6	-	-	TRBJ2-3	TGTGCCAGCAGCTTGGTTTCTAGCCGCACAGATACGCAGTATTTT	CASSLVSSRTDTQYF
TRBV12-5	-	TRBD1	TRBJ1-5	TGTGCCAGCGGGACAGGGGGTTTTCAGCCCCAGCATTTT	CASGTGGFQPQHF
TRBV6-6	-	-	TRBJ1-4	TGTGCCAGCAGTTACAGGGGAAACTCCAATGAAAAACTGTTTTTT	CASSYRGNSNEKLFF
TRBV10-1	-	-	TRBJ2-7	TGCGCCAGGCGACAGGTCTCATACGAGCAGTACTTC	CARRQVSYEQYF
TRBV11-2	-	-	TRBJ1-1	TGTGCCAGCAGCTTTGGGGGCGACGGTACTGAAGCTTTCTTT	CASSFGGDGTEAFF
TRBV7-6	-	TRBD1	TRBJ1-1	TGTGCCAGCTCCAAGACAGGGGGGCTGGGTAACACTGAAGCTTTCTTT	CASSKTGGLGNTEAFF
TRBV6-6	-	TRBD1	TRBJ1-2	TGTGCCAGCAGCCAGACAGGGGGGAACTATGGCTACACCTTC	CASSQTGGNYGYTF
TRBV10-2	-	-	TRBJ1-3	TGCGCCAGCAGTGAGTCGCGGACACAAATCTCTGGAAACACCATATATTTT	CASSESRTQISGNTIYF
TRBV30	-	-	TRBJ2-2	TGTGCCTGGAGTGTAGGGGGCACCGGGGAGCTGTTTTTT	CAWSVGGTGELFF
TRBV5-1	-	TRBD2	TRBJ2-1	TGCGCCAGCAGTTTCTTAGCGGGGGGGAACAATGAGCAGTTCTTC	CASSFLAGGNNEQFF
TRBV5-1	-	-	TRBJ2-7	TGCGCCAGCAGCCGGGGGGCAGGCTCCTACGAGCAGTACTTC	CASSRGAGSYEQYF
TRBV18	-	TRBD1	TRBJ1-2	TGTGCCAGCTCACAAAGCCGGGACAGAGCTAACTATGGCTACACCTTC	CASSQSRDRANYGYTF
TRBV20-1	few	-	TRBJ1-1	TGCAGTGCTAGAGATAGTGCACAAGCTTTCTTT	CSARDSAQAFF
TRBV25-1	-	-	TRBJ1-4	TGTGCCAGCAGTGAATCTCACTCGTCGGGGGAAAAACTGTTTTTT	CASSESHSSGEKLFF
TRBV25-1	-	-	TRBJ2-2	TGTGCCAGCAGCGGACAGACTTCCACCGGGGAGCTGTTTTTT	CASSGQTSTGELFF
TRBV30	-	-	TRBJ1-1	TGTGCCTGGAGTGTAAAAGGGGCTGGGAGGATTGAAGCTTTCTTT	CAWSVKGAGRIEAFF
TRBV9	-	-	TRBJ1-2	TGTGCCAGCGGGGGGGCGCGAGGGAATGGCTACACCTTC	CASGGARGNGYTF
TRBV9	-	TRBD2	TRBJ2-7	TGTGCCAGCAGCCCGAGAGGTAGCGGGGGGTCCTACGAGCAGTACTTC	CASSPRGSGGSYEQYF
TRBV27	-	TRBD1	TRBJ1-1	TGTGCCAGCAGTCCCAACAGGGGCAGGACTTTCTTT	CASSPNRGRTFF
TRBV7-9	-	-	TRBJ1-2	TGTGCCAGCAGCCGCGGGACTGACGGCTATGGTTACACCTTC	CASSRGTDGYGYTF
TRBV6-1	-	TRBD2	TRBJ2-1	TGTGCCAGCAGTGAAGAAGTACTAGCGGGGTTCAATGAGCAGCTCTTC	CASSEEVLAGFNEQLF
TRBV9	-	TRBD2	TRBJ2-3	TGTGCCAGCAGCGTAGGTAGCGGGGGGGATACGCAGTATTTT	CASSVGSGGDTQYF
TRBV30	-	-	TRBJ2-7	TGTGCCTGGAGTGTATACGGCTACGAGCAGTACTTC	CAWSVYGYEQYF
TRBV5-6	-	-	TRBJ2-1	TGTGCCAGCAGCCCGGAGTACCCGGGATACAATGAGCAGTTCTTC	CASSPEYPGYNEQFF
TRBV6-4	few	-	TRBJ1-1	TGTGCCAGCAGTGTCTCCATTCAGACTGAAGCTTTCTTT	CASSVSIQTEAFF
TRBV2	-	-	TRBJ2-3	TGTGCCAGCAGTGAAGCGCTTAAGCGGAGAGCAGATACGCAGTATTTT	CASSEALKRRADTQYF
TRBV5-1	once	-	TRBJ2-7	TGCGCCAGCAGCTTGGAGGGACTCGGAAGCGAGCAGTACTTC	CASSLEGLGSEQYF
TRBV7-9	few	-	TRBJ1-2	TGTGCCAGCAGCTTCGGACGTCCGACAGGAAGGGATGGCTACACCTTC	CASSFGRPTGRDGYTF
TRBV29-1	once	TRBD1	TRBJ2-2	TGCAGCGTTCGGACAGGGGGCAGCGGGGAGCTGTTTTTT	CSVRTGGSGELFF
TRBV11-2	-	-	TRBJ1-1	TGTGCCAGCTATAGAGGCGCCATGAACACTGAAGCTTTCTTT	CASYRGAMNTEAFF
TRBV7-9	-	-	TRBJ2-3	TGTGCCAGCAGCTTAGCGGGGGGATATGGAGATACGCAGTATTTT	CASSLAGGYGDTQYF
TRBV7-6	-	TRBD1	TRBJ2-1	TGTGCCAGCAGCTCAGGGGGCGAGAACAATGAGCAGTTCTTC	CASSSGGENNEQFF
TRBV6-5	-	-	TRBJ2-2	TGTGCCAGCAAGGGGGACCGCGTCACCGGGGAGCTGTTTTTT	CASKGDRVTGELFF
TRBV5-1	-	TRBD1	TRBJ2-4	TGCGCCAGCAGCCCCCGGGACAGGGGTGAAAACATTCAGTACTTC	CASSPRDRGENIQYF
TRBV28	-	TRBD1	TRBJ2-5	TGTGCCAGCAGCTACGTCAGGGGGCGCGGGGAGACCCAGTACTTC	CASSYVRGRGETQYF
TRBV27	few	-	TRBJ1-1	TGTGCCAGCAGTCCATCCCGGGCGGGGAACACTGAAGCTTTCTTT	CASSPSRAGNTEAFF
TRBV27	-	TRBD1	TRBJ2-7	TGTGCCAGCAGTTTATCTACAGGGGTTGGGTACGAGCAGTACTTC	CASSLSTGVGYEQYF
TRBV5-1	-	-	TRBJ2-7	TGCGCCAGCAGCTCCTGGGGGACTGCGGGTCCCGAGCAGTACTTC	CASSSWGTAGPEQYF
TRBV7-2	few	-	TRBJ2-6	TGTGCCAGCGGCAGGGCACTTGGGGCCAACGTCCTGACTTTC	CASGRALGANVLTF
TRBV4-1	few	-	TRBJ2-2	TGCGCCAGCAGTCCCGGGACTCTGAACACCGGGGAGCTGTTTTTT	CASSPGTLNTGELFF
TRBV5-1	-	-	TRBJ2-2	TGCGCCAGCAGCGCAGGGGTCACCGGGGAGCTGTTTTTT	CASSAGVTGELFF
TRBV19	-	TRBD2	TRBJ2-1	TGTGCCAGTAGTATTATCCTAGCGGGGGCCAATGAGCAGTTCTTC	CASSIILAGANEQFF
TRBV7-9	few	-	TRBJ1-5	TGTGCACGGCGGGGGGTGGTTCAGCCCCAGCATTTT	CARRGVVQPQHF
TRBV7-2	few	-	TRBJ2-7	TGTGCCAGCAGCTTAGCCGCGGGGGCGAACGAGCAGTACTTC	CASSLAAGANEQYF